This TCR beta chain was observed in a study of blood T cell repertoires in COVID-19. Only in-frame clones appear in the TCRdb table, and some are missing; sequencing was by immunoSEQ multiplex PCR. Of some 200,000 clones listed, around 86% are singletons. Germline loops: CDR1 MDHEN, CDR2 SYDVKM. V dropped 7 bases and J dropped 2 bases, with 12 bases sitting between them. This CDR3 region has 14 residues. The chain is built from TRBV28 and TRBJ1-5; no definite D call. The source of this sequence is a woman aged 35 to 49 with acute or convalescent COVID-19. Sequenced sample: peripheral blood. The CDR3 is CASTRLYGNQPQHF. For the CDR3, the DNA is TGTGCCAGCACCAGGTTGTACGGCAATCAGCCCCAGCATTTT.